The clone carrying this T cell receptor (beta chain) was detected only a few times. Antigen: not known. The data were taken from a study of CD8 T cells in ankylosing spondylitis. Whole-study results and caveats: Significantly higher representation of disease-linked clones was reported for matched ankylosing spondylitis synovial fluid. Made up of under ten highly homologous variants, a TCR beta motif appeared characteristic of ankylosing spondylitis blood.

The V end lost 1 base, the J end lost 5 bases, and 14 bases lay between the germline ends. This CDR3 contains 15 residues. CDR1 and CDR2 (germline): MGHRA, YSYEKL. The authors made TCR beta libraries by quantitative 5'-RACE with molecular barcodes. Each CDR3 protein gets one entry after TCRdb re-called the 5' RACE reads with MiXCR. The table has about 400,000 distinct CDR3 sequences, 20% to 25% seen once. Sequenced sample: blood, either unsorted or a sorted T cell fraction (not recorded which). The sequence was collected from a male donor with ankylosing spondylitis or in good health (not recorded which). This chain joins TRBV4-1 and TRBJ2-5, with a tentative D call TRBD1 (6 bases). The CDR3 DNA reads TGCGCCAGCAGCCAAGTCTCAGGGGCCTGGGAGACCCAGTACTTC. Protein product: CASSQVSGAWETQYF.